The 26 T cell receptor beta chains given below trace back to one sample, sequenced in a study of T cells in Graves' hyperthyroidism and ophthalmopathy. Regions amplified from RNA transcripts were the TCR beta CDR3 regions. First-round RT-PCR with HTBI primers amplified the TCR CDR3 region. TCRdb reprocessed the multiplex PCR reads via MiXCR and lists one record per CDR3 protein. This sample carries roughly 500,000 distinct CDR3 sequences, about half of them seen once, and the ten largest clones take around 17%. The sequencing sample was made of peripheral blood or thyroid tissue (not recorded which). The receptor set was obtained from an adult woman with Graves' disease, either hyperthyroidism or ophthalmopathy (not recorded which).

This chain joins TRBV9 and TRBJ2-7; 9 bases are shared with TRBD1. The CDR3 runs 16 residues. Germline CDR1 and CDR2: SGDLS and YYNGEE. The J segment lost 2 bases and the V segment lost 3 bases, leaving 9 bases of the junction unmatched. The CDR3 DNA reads TGTGCCAGCAGCGCGGCCGGGACAGGGATCCCCTACGAGCAGTACTTC. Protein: CASSAAGTGIPYEQYF.

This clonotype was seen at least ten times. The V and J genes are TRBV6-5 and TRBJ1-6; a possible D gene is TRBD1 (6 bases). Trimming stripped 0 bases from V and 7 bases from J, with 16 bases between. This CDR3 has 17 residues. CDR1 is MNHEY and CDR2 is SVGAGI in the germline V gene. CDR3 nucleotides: TGTGCCAGCAGTTACTCGACAGTCGCAGGGGACAATTCACCCCTCCACTTT. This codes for CASSYSTVAGDNSPLHF.

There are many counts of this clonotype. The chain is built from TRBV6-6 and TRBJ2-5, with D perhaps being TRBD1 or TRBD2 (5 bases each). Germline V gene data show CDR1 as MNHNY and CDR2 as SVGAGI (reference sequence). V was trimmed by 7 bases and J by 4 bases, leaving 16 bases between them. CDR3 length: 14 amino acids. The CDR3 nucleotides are TGTGCCAGCAACCCCGGGACCCTTGGAGAGACCCAGTACTTC. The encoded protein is CASNPGTLGETQYF.

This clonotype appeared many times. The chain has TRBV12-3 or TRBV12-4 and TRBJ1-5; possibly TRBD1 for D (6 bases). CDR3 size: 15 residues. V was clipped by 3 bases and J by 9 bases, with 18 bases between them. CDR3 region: CASSFGTTLSWPQHF. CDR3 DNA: TGTGCCAGCAGTTTCGGGACAACCTTAAGTTGGCCCCAGCATTTT.

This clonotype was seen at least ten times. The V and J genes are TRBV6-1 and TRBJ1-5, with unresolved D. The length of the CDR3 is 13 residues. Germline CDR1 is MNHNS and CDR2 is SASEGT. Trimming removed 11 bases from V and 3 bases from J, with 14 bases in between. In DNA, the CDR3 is TGTGCCGCCGCACTAGTGGACAATCAGCCCCAGCATTTT. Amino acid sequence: CAAALVDNQPQHF.

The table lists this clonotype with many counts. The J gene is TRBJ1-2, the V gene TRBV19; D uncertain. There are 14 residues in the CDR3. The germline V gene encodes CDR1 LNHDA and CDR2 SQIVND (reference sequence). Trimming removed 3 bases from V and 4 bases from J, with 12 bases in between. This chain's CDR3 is CASSIKGLLYGYTF. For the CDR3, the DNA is TGTGCCAGTAGTATTAAAGGGCTACTCTATGGCTACACCTTC.

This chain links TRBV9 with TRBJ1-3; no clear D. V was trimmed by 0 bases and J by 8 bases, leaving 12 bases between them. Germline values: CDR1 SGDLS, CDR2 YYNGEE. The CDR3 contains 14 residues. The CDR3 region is CASSVDRVVDTIYF. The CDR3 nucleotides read TGTGCCAGCAGCGTAGATAGGGTTGTGGACACCATATATTTT.

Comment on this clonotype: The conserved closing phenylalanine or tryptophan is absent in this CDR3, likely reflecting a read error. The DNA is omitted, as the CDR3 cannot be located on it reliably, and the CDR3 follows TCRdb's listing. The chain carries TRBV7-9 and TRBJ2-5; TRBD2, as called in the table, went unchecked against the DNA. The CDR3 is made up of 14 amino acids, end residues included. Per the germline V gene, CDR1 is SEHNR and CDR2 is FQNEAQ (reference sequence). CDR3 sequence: CASSLLPTGYTFGS.

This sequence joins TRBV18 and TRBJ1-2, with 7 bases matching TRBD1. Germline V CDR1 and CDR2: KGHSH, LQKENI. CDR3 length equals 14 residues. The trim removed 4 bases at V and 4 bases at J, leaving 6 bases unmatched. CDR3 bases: TGTGCCAGCTCACTGCCGGGACAGCCCTATGGCTACACCTTC. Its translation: CASSLPGQPYGYTF.

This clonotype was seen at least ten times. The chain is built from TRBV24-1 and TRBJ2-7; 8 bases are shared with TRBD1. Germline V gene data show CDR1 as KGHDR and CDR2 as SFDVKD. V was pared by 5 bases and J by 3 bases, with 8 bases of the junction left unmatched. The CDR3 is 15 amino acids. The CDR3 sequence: CATSVGTGTFYEQYF. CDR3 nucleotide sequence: TGTGCCACCAGTGTGGGGACAGGAACTTTCTACGAGCAGTACTTC.

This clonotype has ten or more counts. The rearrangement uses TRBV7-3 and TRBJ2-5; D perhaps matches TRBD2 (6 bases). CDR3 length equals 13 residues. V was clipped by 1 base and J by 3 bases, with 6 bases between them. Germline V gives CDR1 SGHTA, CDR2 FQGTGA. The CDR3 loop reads CASSLRGEETQYF. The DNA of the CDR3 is TGTGCCAGCAGCTTAAGGGGGGAAGAGACCCAGTACTTC. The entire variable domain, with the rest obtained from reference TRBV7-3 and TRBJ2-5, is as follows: GAGVSQTPSNKVTEKGKYVELRCDPISGHTALYWYRQSLGQGPEFLIYFQGTGAADDSGLPNDRFFAVRPEGSVSTLKIQRTERGDSAVYLCASSLRGEETQYFGPGTRLLVL.

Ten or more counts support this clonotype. This CDR3 reads CSVEDRGSANTGELFF. In DNA form, the CDR3 reads TGCAGCGTTGAAGATCGGGGATCCGCGAACACCGGGGAGCTGTTTTTT. The V call is TRBV29-1, the J call TRBJ2-2, with D maybe TRBD2 (5 bases). Trimming stripped 0 bases from V and 0 bases from J, with 11 bases between. The germline V gene encodes CDR1 SQVTM and CDR2 ANQGSEA. The CDR3 spans 16 residues.

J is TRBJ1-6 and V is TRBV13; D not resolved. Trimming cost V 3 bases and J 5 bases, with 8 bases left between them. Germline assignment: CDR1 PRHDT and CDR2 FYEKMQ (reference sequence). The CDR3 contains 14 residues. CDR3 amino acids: CASSLAPDNSPLHF. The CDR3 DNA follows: TGTGCCAGCAGCTTGGCTCCGGATAATTCACCCCTCCACTTT.

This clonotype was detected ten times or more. The CDR3 DNA is TGTGCCAGCAGTGAACGAGGGCAAGGGCCCCAGCATTTT. Its protein is CASSERGQGPQHF. This chain joins TRBV2 and TRBJ1-5; D unclear. The CDR3 runs to 13 residues. Trimming took 2 bases from V and 9 from J, leaving 11 bases between them. The germline gives CDR1 SNHLY, CDR2 FYNNEI. The full variable domain, in which reference TRBV2 and TRBJ1-5 provide the parts outside the CDR3, is EPEVTQTPSHQVTQMGQEVILRCVPISNHLYFYWYRQILGQKVEFLVSFYNNEISEKSEIFDDQFSVERPDGSNFTLKIRSTKLEDSAMYFCASSERGQGPQHFGDGTRLSIL.

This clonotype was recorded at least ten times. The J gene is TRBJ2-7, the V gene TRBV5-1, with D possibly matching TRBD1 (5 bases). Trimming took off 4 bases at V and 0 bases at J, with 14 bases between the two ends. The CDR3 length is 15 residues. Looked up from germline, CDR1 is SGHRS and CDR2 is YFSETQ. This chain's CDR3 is CASSPDSLSSYEQYF. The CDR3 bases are TGCGCCAGCAGCCCAGACAGCCTGAGCTCCTACGAGCAGTACTTC. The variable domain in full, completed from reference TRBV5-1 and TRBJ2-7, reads KAGVTQTPRYLIKTRGQQVTLSCSPISGHRSVSWYQQTPGQGLQFLFEYFSETQRNKGNFPGRFSGRQFSNSRSEMNVSTLELGDSALYLCASSPDSLSSYEQYFGPGTRLTVT.

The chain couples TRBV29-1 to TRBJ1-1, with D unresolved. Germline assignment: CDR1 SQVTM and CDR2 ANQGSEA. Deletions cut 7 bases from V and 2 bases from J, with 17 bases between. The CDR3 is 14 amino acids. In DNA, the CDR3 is TGCAGCGCGGGTGGTCGGGGATTAAACACTGAAGCTTTCTTT. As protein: CSAGGRGLNTEAFF.

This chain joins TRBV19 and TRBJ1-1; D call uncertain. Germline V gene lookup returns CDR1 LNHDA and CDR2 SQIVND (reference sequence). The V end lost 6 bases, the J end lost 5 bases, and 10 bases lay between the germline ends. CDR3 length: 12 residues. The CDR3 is CASRFGRTEAFF. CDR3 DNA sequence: TGTGCCAGTAGGTTCGGGCGGACTGAAGCTTTCTTT.

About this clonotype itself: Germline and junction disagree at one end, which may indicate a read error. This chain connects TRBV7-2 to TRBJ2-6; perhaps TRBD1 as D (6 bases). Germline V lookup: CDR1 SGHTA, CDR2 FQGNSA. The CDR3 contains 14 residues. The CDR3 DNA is TGTGCCAGCAGCCAAGATGAGGGGGACAACGTCCTGACTTTC. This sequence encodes CASSQDEGDNVLTF.

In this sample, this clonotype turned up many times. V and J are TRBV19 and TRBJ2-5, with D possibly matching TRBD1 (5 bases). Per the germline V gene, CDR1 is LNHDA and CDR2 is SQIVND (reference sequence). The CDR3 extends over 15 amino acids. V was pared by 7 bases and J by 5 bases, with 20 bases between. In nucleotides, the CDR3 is TGTGCCAGTACCTCAAGGGGTAGGGCGTTGGAGACCCAGTACTTC. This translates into CASTSRGRALETQYF.

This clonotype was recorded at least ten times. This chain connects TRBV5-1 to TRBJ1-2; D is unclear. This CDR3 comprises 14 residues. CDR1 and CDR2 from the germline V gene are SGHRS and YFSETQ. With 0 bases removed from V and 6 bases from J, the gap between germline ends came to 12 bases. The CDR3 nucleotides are TGCGCCAGCAGCTTGGCCGGGCCACGCCATGGCTACACCTTC. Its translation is CASSLAGPRHGYTF.

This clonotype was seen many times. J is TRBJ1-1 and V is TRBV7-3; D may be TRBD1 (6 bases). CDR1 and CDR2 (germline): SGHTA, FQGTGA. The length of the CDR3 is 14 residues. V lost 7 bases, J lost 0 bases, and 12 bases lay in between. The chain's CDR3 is CASTLDSVNTEAFF. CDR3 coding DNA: TGTGCCAGCACCCTGGACAGCGTGAACACTGAAGCTTTCTTT.

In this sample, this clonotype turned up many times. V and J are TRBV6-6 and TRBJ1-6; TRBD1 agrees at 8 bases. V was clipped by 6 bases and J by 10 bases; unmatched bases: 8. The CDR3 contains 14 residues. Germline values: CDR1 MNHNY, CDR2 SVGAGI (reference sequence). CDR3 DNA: TGTGCCAGCAGCCCGACAGGGGTGGAATCACCCCTCCACTTT. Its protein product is CASSPTGVESPLHF.

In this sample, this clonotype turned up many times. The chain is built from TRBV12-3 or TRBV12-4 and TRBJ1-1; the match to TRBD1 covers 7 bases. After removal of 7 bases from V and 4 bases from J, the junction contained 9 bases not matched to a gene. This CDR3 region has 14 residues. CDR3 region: CASTLTGTATEAFF. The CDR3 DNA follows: TGTGCCAGCACCCTGACAGGGACCGCCACTGAAGCTTTCTTT.

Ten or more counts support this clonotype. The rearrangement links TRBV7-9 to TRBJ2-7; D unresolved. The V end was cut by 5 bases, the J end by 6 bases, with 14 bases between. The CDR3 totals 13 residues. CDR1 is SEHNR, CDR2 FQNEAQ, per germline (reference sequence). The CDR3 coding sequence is TGTGCCAGCAGCCCTCTTACATATTCCGAGCAGTACTTC. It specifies CASSPLTYSEQYF.

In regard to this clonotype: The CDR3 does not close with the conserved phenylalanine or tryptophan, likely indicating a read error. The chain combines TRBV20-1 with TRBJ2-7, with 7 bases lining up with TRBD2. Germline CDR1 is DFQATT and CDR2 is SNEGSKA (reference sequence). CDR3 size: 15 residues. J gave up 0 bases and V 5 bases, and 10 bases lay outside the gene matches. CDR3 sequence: CSADPLAESSYEQYT. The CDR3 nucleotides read TGCAGTGCTGACCCCCTAGCGGAGAGCTCCTACGAGCAGTACACA.

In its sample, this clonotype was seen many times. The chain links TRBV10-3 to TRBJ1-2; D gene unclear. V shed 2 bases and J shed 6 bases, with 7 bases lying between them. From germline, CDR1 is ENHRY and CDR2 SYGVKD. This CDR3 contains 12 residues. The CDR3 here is CAISEGPDGYTF. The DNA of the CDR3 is TGTGCCATCAGTGAGGGGCCGGATGGCTACACCTTC.